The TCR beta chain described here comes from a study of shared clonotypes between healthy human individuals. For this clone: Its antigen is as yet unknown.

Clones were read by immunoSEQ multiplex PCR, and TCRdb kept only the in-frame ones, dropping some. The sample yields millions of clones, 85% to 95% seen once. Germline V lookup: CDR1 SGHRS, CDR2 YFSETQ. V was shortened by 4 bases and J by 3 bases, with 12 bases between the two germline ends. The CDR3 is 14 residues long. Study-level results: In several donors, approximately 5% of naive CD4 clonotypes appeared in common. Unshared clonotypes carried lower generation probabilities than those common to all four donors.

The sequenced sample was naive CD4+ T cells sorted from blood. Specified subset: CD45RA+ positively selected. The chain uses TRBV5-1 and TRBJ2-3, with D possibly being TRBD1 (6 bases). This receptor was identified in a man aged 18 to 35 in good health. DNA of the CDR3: TGCGCCAGCAGCAACAGGGTCTGGACAGATACGCAGTATTTT. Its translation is CASSNRVWTDTQYF.